This T cell receptor (beta chain) was profiled in a study of T-cell reconstitution after alpha-beta-depleted transplantation in children. Overall study results and limits: From newly produced T cells came most of the T-cell counts and diversity one year after transplant. Several hundred expanded graft clones reportedly gave rise to the alpha-beta T cells present about two months after transplant. It was surviving recipient T cells and thymic progenitors that gave some patients high TCRbeta diversity at day 60.

V was trimmed by 6 bases and J by 3 bases, leaving 15 bases between them. This CDR3 contains 13 residues. CDR1 DFQATT and CDR2 SNEGSKA come from the germline V gene (reference sequence). Researchers prepared the TCRbeta library using unique molecular identifiers, the study reports. From the PCR reads, TCRdb called clonotypes with MiXCR, one entry per CDR3 protein. The table includes about 440,000 distinct CDR3 sequences, over 40% detected once. Only a few counts were recorded for this clonotype. The antigen is undetermined. The TCR comes from a girl aged 2 to 9 with aplastic anemia, due to receive a stem cell transplant. Sequenced material: PBMCs, taken before TCRalphabeta/CD19-depleted stem cell transplant. This rearrangement joins TRBV20-1 to TRBJ2-7; no firm D call. The CDR3 loop reads CSASSGSDYEQYF. CDR3 DNA: TGCAGTGCCTCGTCCGGGTCGGACTACGAGCAGTACTTC.